The source of this TCR beta chain is a study of T-cell memory formation after mild COVID-19. About the research overall: Largely, the TCR clusters proved donor specific. Study results and caveats: Balance between CD4 and CD8 was seen in clones contracting day 15 to 85, and a CD4+ lean was seen in later expanders. Some clones that responded were present in memory (sampled pre-infection), which suggests cross-reactive memory joined. For contracting clones, CD4+ ones sat mainly in CM and EM, CD8+ in EMRA.

This clonotype was seen repeatedly, ten times or more. Its matching antigen is unknown. TCRdb ran MiXCR on the 5' RACE reads and lists one entry per CDR3 protein. Counted here are about 350,000 distinct CDR3 sequences, roughly 13% occurring once; the ten biggest clones make up about a fifth. CDR1 and CDR2 from the germline V gene are DFQATT and SNEGSKA (reference sequence). There are 14 residues in the CDR3. V shed 0 bases and J 1 base; nucleotides not matched to a gene: 3. The TCR comes from a man in his late teens or twenties who had mild COVID-19 (a few samples of this study predate the infection). Cell type and time point are not known. This chain links TRBV20-1 with TRBJ2-7; 7 nucleotides match TRBD2. The sequenced sample was PBMCs or a T cell subset sorted from them (not recorded which). CDR3 bases: TGCAGTGCTAGAGAGCCCGGGGGGTCCTACGAGCAGTACTTC. Its translation: CSAREPGGSYEQYF.